What follows describes a single T cell receptor beta chain. Antigen unknown. Samples of blood were obtained at baseline, on cycle 4 day 1, and on cycle 7 day 1. Using immunoSEQ multiplex PCR, the repertoire was profiled, and TCRdb retains in-frame clones only, with some absent. The data hold 70,000 to 75,000 clones, with 80% to 90% observed a single time. The data derive from a study of OX40 agonist ivuxolimab in advanced cancers. Study overall: Partial responses were achieved by three patients, one with hepatocellular carcinoma and two with cutaneous melanoma. Study-wide points: Also present in some nonresponders was a low level of normalized T-cell clonal expansion.

Specimen: CD4+ or CD8+ T cells sorted from blood, collected in a trial of the OX40 agonist ivuxolimab. This TCR was sampled from an adult with an advanced solid tumor such as melanoma, head and neck, liver or kidney cancer.

The CDR3 sequence is CASSLALSGGAVDTQYF. The CDR3 DNA reads as TGTGCCAGCAGCCTCGCACTGAGCGGGGGGGCAGTTGATACGCAGTATTTT. The chain carries TRBV5-4 and TRBJ2-3, with TRBD2 matching over 10 bases. Germline trimming cut 4 bases from V and 6 bases from J; bases unmatched to any gene: 14. Germline V CDR1 and CDR2: SGHNT, YYREEE (reference sequence). The CDR3 runs to 17 residues.